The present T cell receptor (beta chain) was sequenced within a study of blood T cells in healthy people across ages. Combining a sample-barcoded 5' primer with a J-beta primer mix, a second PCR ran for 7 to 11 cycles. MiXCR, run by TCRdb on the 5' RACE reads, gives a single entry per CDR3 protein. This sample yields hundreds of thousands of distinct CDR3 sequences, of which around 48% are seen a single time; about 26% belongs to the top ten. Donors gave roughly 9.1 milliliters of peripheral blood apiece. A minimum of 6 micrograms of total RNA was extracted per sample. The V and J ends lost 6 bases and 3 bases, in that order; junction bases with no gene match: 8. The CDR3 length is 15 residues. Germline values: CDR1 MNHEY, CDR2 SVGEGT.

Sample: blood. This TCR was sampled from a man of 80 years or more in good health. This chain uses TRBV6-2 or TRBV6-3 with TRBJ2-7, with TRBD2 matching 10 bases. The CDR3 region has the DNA TGTGCCAGCAGAAAGTCTAGCGGGAGATTCTACGAGCAGTACTTC. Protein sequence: CASRKSSGRFYEQYF.